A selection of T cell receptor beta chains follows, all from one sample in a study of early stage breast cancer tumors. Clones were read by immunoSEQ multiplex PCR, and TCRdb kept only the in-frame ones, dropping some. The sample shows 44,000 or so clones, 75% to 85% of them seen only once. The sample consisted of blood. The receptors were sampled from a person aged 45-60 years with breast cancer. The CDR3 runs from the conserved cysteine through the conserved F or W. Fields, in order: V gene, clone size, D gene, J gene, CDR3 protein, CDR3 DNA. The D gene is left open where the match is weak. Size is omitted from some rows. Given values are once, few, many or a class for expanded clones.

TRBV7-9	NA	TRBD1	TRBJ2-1	CASSLDGTEIDEQFF	TGTGCCAGCAGCTTAGATGGGACAGAGATTGATGAGCAGTTCTTC
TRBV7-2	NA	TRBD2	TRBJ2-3	CASTASGSEADTQYF	TGTGCCAGCACGGCAAGCGGGAGTGAAGCAGATACGCAGTATTTT
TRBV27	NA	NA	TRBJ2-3	CASSPPWSTDTQYF	TGTGCCAGCAGTCCTCCGTGGAGCACAGATACGCAGTATTTT
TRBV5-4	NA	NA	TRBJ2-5	CASSEMSGAEETQYF	TGTGCCAGCAGCGAGATGTCAGGGGCCGAGGAGACCCAGTACTTC
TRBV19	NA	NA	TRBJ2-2	CASSIVGGFTGELFF	TGTGCCAGTAGTATAGTTGGAGGGTTCACCGGGGAGCTGTTTTTT
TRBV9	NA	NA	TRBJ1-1	CASSSREGNTEAFF	TGTGCCAGCAGCTCCCGGGAGGGGAACACTGAAGCTTTCTTT
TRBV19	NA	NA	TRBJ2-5	CASSPPGYQETQYF	TGTGCCAGTAGTCCCCCAGGGTACCAAGAGACCCAGTACTTC
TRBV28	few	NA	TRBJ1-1	CASSLFREEAFF	TGTGCCAGCAGTTTATTCAGGGAGGAAGCTTTCTTT
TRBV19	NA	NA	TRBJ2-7	CASSIATGVNEQYF	TGTGCCAGTAGTATAGCTACAGGTGTGAACGAGCAGTACTTC
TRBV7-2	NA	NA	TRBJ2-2	CASSLDQGRTGELFF	TGTGCCAGCAGCTTAGATCAGGGTCGCACCGGGGAGCTGTTTTTT
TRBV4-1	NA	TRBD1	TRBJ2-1	CASSQDWGDRPEQFF	TGCGCCAGCAGCCAAGATTGGGGGGACAGGCCGGAGCAGTTCTTC
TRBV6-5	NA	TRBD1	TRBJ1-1	CASSPRTGQLEAFF	TGTGCCAGCAGTCCCCGGACAGGCCAACTTGAAGCTTTCTTT
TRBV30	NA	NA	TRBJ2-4	CAWSKQSVGRNIQYF	TGTGCCTGGAGTAAGCAAAGTGTGGGGAGAAACATTCAGTACTTC
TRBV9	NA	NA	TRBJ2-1	CASTLLASSYNEQFF	TGTGCCAGCACCCTCCTCGCTAGCTCCTACAATGAGCAGTTCTTC
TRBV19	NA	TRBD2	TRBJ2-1	CASSRGLAPNEQFF	TGTGCCAGTAGTCGAGGACTAGCGCCCAATGAGCAGTTCTTC
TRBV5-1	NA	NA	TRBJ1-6	CASRFGTGNSPLHF	TGTGCCAGCAGATTTGGGACGGGCAATTCACCCCTCCACTTT
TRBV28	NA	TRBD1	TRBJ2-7	CASSFQTGGNYEQYF	TGTGCCAGCAGTTTTCAGACAGGGGGGAACTACGAGCAGTACTTC